The 29 T cell receptor beta chains below were found in one sample sequenced in a study of Tregs in tolerant kidney transplant recipients. Here immunoSEQ multiplex PCR was the method, and the copy in TCRdb shows in-frame clones only, minus some. Seen in this sample are roughly 48,000 clones; the ten most common clones hold 0.85%. The sequencing here drew on CD4+ T cells from blood, taken before the transplant. These receptors were taken from a human donor who received a combined kidney and bone marrow transplant.

As for this clone: Read sequence stops 3 residues before the CDR3 end, and the germline J gene provides the missing end. V gene TRBV20-1 combines with J gene TRBJ2-3; TRBD2 aligns across 10 bases. Germline loops: CDR1 DFQATT, CDR2 SNEGSKA (reference sequence). The CDR3 has 15 amino acids. V was clipped by 6 bases and J by 4 bases; unmatched bases: 10. The CDR3 is CSAIMASGSPDTQYF. The sequenced part of the CDR3 DNA is TGCAGTGCCATTATGGCTAGCGGGAGCCCAGATACG.

The sequenced part of the CDR3 DNA is TGTGCCAGCTCACCTCAAGGGGTTTCCTACAATGAG. Translated, it gives CASSPQGVSYNE. The full CDR3 protein is CASSPQGVSYNEQFF. The chain has TRBV18 and TRBJ2-1; possible D gene TRBD1, 5 bases. The read ends 3 residues before the CDR3 terminus; that terminus is restored from the germline J gene. This CDR3 contains 15 residues. Germline V gene sequence: CDR1 KGHSH, CDR2 LQKENI. Trimming removed 3 bases at V and 1 base at J, with 10 bases between.

As concerns this clone: Coverage ceases 3 residues before the CDR3 finishes, and the germline J gene fills in the end. The J gene is TRBJ1-2, the V gene TRBV2; D remains ambiguous. V lost 3 bases and J 4 bases, leaving 3 bases between the germline ends. The CDR3 spans 11 residues. Germline CDR1 SNHLY, CDR2 FYNNEI. The CDR3 sequence: CASSDGYGYTF. The sequenced CDR3 bases are TGTGCCAGCAGTGACGGCTATGGC. Combining the CDR3 with reference TRBV2 and TRBJ1-2 gives the whole variable domain EPEVTQTPSHQVTQMGQEVILRCVPISNHLYFYWYRQILGQKVEFLVSFYNNEISEKSEIFDDQFSVERPDGSNFTLKIRSTKLEDSAMYFCASSDGYGYTFGSGTRLTVV.

Incomplete CDR3 DNA: TGCGCCAGCAGCTCAACGGGGGGCCCAACCGCTAACTATGGC. As protein: CASSSTGGPTANYG. The CDR3 in its entirety is CASSSTGGPTANYGYTF. The genes are TRBV5-1 and TRBJ1-2; weak D call: TRBD1 (6 bases). The read ends 3 residues before the CDR3 terminus; that terminus is restored from the germline J gene. This CDR3 contains 17 residues. CDR1 is SGHRS and CDR2 is YFSETQ in the germline V gene. V lost 3 bases to trimming and J lost 0 bases, with 18 bases between them.

A remark on this clone: The read ends 3 residues shy of where the CDR3 ends; the end is completed using the germline J gene. V usage is TRBV7-9 and J usage is TRBJ1-1, with TRBD1 matching over 8 bases. With V trimmed by 5 bases and J by 5 bases, 10 bases remained unmatched. The germline CDR1 and CDR2 sequences are SEHNR and FQNEAQ (reference sequence). This CDR3 is 15 amino acids long. This chain's CDR3 is CASSPWTGSVTEAFF. CDR3 DNA (partial): TGTGCCAGCAGCCCCTGGACAGGGTCGGTGACTGAA.

Of note for this clone: The CDR3 extends 3 residues past the end of the read, so its final part is completed from the germline J gene. V gene TRBV11-3 combines with J gene TRBJ2-1, with D perhaps matching TRBD1 (5 bases). Trimming removed 1 base at V and 2 bases at J, with 9 bases between. Germline CDR1 SGHNT, CDR2 YENEEA. The CDR3 is 15 amino acids. Partial CDR3 DNA: TGTGCCAGCAGCTTAGGTACAGGACCCTACAATGAG. This sequence encodes CASSLGTGPYNE. The whole CDR3 protein is CASSLGTGPYNEQFF.

The chain's CDR3 is CSARVADHQPQHF. The part of the CDR3 DNA that was read is TGCAGTGCTAGAGTGGCAGATCATCAGCCC. The J gene is TRBJ1-5, the V gene TRBV20-1; D is uncertain. The CDR3 is cut off 3 residues early in the read; its end comes from the germline J gene. The CDR3 covers 13 residues. The germline V gene encodes CDR1 DFQATT and CDR2 SNEGSKA (reference sequence). V was shortened by 1 base and J by 5 bases, with 9 bases between the two germline ends.

With respect to this clone: The read terminates 3 residues ahead of where the CDR3 ends, so the germline J gene completes it. V gene TRBV5-6 combines with J gene TRBJ2-7; D perhaps matches TRBD2 (5 bases). Between the trimmed V and J ends, which lost 4 bases and 6 bases, there was a span of 20 bases. This CDR3 is built from 15 residues. Germline assignment: CDR1 SGHDT and CDR2 YYEEEE. CDR3 residues: CASSRVTSDRGEQYF. The DNA read from the CDR3 is TGTGCCAGCAGCCGCGTAACATCGGACCGGGGCGAG.

A remark on this clone: Read sequence stops 3 residues before the CDR3 end, and the germline J gene provides the missing end. The V gene is TRBV5-1, the J gene TRBJ2-5, with TRBD2 matching over 10 bases. This CDR3 is built from 14 residues. CDR1 is SGHRS and CDR2 is YFSETQ in the germline V gene. With 4 bases clipped from V and 3 bases from J, the junction kept 3 bases outside the gene matches. The sequenced CDR3 bases are TGCGCCAGCAGCATTCTAGCGGGGGAAGAGACC. Translation: CASSILAGEET. The entire CDR3 protein reads CASSILAGEETQYF.

Here the CDR3 reads CASSSGLGTGELFF. The sequenced part of the CDR3 DNA is TGCGCCAGCAGCTCGGGACTAGGGACCGGGGAG. This chain connects TRBV5-1 to TRBJ2-2; TRBD2 agrees at 8 bases. The CDR3 goes on 3 residues after the read ends, and that part is filled in from the germline J gene. Germline V gene data show CDR1 as SGHRS and CDR2 as YFSETQ. With V trimmed by 3 bases and J by 5 bases, 3 bases remained unmatched. The CDR3 covers 14 residues.

Note on this clone: The CDR3 goes on 3 residues after the read ends, and that part is filled in from the germline J gene. The genes are TRBV5-1 and TRBJ1-5, with a possible D match to TRBD1 (6 bases). The germline CDR1 and CDR2 sequences are SGHRS and YFSETQ. The length of the CDR3 is 15 residues. V was trimmed by 4 bases and J by 7 bases, leaving 18 bases between them. Partial CDR3 DNA: TGCGCCAGCAGCCCGGAGGGGGGGCCTGGGCAGCCC. It codes for CASSPEGGPGQP. The entire CDR3 reads CASSPEGGPGQPQHF.

Details on this clone: The sequence runs out 3 residues before the end of the CDR3; the remainder is reconstructed from the germline J gene. V gene TRBV10-3 combines with J gene TRBJ1-1; weak D call: TRBD1 (6 bases). Trimming took 9 bases from V and 5 from J, leaving 16 bases between them. Germline CDR1 and CDR2: ENHRY and SYGVKD. The CDR3 runs 13 residues. The part of the CDR3 DNA that was read is TGTGCCATAGCACAGGGCCCGGGAACTGAA. This codes for CAIAQGPGTE. The full-length CDR3 reads as CAIAQGPGTEAFF.

The CDR3 bases that were read are TGTGCCAGCCTGGGACAGGGAGATATTGACGAG. Its translation: CASLGQGDIDE. The whole CDR3 region reads CASLGQGDIDEQYF. The V gene is TRBV2, the J gene TRBJ2-7; 9 bases are shared with TRBD1. Coverage ceases 3 residues before the CDR3 finishes, and the germline J gene fills in the end. With 8 bases clipped from V and 5 bases from J, the junction kept 10 bases outside the gene matches. Germline CDR1 reads SNHLY; CDR2 reads FYNNEI. The CDR3 is made up of 14 amino acids.

With regard to this clone: The read terminates 3 residues ahead of where the CDR3 ends, so the germline J gene completes it. The V and J genes are TRBV6-1 and TRBJ1-2; tentatively, D is TRBD1 (6 bases). There are 15 residues in the CDR3. Trimming left V 6 bases short and J 6 bases short, with 20 bases between. Germline V gene data show CDR1 as MNHNS and CDR2 as SASEGT. The CDR3 bases that were read are TGTGCCAGCAGGGAAATGTGGGGGCGGAACGATGGC. Translating gives CASREMWGRNDG. The CDR3 reads in full as CASREMWGRNDGYTF.

Note on this clone: The CDR3 extends 3 residues past the end of the read, so its final part is completed from the germline J gene. V is TRBV18 and J is TRBJ1-4; TRBD1 matches 8 bases. CDR1 is KGHSH, CDR2 LQKENI, per germline. The CDR3 extends over 16 amino acids. Losses at the gene ends were 1 base for V and 4 bases for J; bases not matched to a gene: 5. The DNA read from the CDR3 is TGTGCCAGCTCACCACTTACAACAGGGGGTAATGAAAAA. It encodes CASSPLTTGGNEK. The CDR3 as a whole reads CASSPLTTGGNEKLFF.

A remark on this clone: The read halts 3 residues ahead of the CDR3 end, with the missing end drawn from the germline J gene. The chain joins TRBV11-2 to TRBJ2-3; 7 nucleotides match TRBD1. The germline CDR1 and CDR2 sequences are SGHAT and FQNNGV. V gave up 5 bases and J gave up 2 bases; unmatched junction bases: 7. The CDR3 contains 15 residues. The chain's CDR3 is CASSTRQGYTDTQYF. Partial CDR3 DNA: TGTGCCAGCAGCACCAGACAGGGTTACACAGATACG. Together with reference TRBV11-2 and TRBJ2-3, the CDR3 gives the full variable domain: EAGVAQSPRYKIIEKRQSVAFWCNPISGHATLYWYQQILGQGPKLLIQFQNNGVVDDSQLPKDRFSAERLKGVDSTLKIQPAKLEDSAVYLCASSTRQGYTDTQYFGPGTRLTVL.

Regarding this clone: The read stops 3 residues short of the end of the CDR3; the missing end is completed from the germline J gene. V usage is TRBV30 and J usage is TRBJ2-2, with 8 bases fitting TRBD1. Germline CDR1 reads GTSNPN; CDR2 reads SVGIG (reference sequence). The CDR3 sequence is 16 residues long. Trimming at V came to 2 bases and at J to 1 base, leaving 6 bases not matched to a gene. CDR3 residues: CAWSIGGQVNTGELFF. The sequenced CDR3 bases are TGTGCCTGGAGTATTGGGGGACAGGTGAACACCGGGGAG.

Comment on this clone: The read terminates 3 residues ahead of where the CDR3 ends, so the germline J gene completes it. The chain combines TRBV28 with TRBJ2-7; TRBD2 matches 14 bases. V was pared by 5 bases and J by 4 bases, with 1 base of the junction left unmatched. Per the germline V gene, CDR1 is MDHEN and CDR2 is SYDVKM. The CDR3 totals 14 residues. The CDR3 bases that were read are TGTGCCAGCAGTCGACTAGCGGGAGGGTACGAG. Protein sequence: CASSRLAGGYE. In full, the CDR3 is CASSRLAGGYEQYF.

As to this clone: From the germline J gene comes the end of the CDR3, since the read stops 3 residues before it. The J gene is TRBJ2-1, the V gene TRBV19; D is unresolved. CDR3 size: 13 residues. Germline CDR1 reads LNHDA; CDR2 reads SQIVND (reference sequence). The V end was cut by 0 bases, the J end by 8 bases, with 8 bases between. CDR3 sequence reads: CASSIEEGHEQFF. The CDR3 DNA, read in part, is TGTGCCAGTAGTATAGAGGAAGGGCATGAG.

Notes on this clone: The read comes to an end 3 residues before the CDR3 does, leaving the germline J gene to fill in the end. V gene TRBV5-1 combines with J gene TRBJ1-5, with 7 bases that match TRBD1. J lost 4 bases, V lost 4 bases, and 5 bases had no gene match. The CDR3 contains 14 residues. Germline V gives CDR1 SGHRS, CDR2 YFSETQ. The DNA read from the CDR3 is TGCGCCAGCAGCGAGGGGACAGCTAATCAGCCC. It yields the protein CASSEGTANQP. The complete CDR3 sequence is CASSEGTANQPQHF.

A word on this clone: The observed sequence ends 3 residues before the CDR3 terminus, with the missing tail filled in from the germline J gene. This chain uses TRBV7-2 with TRBJ1-1; 7 nucleotides line up with TRBD1. Trimming took 7 bases from V and 3 from J; bases not matched to a gene: 8. Germline CDR1 and CDR2: SGHTA and FQGNSA. The CDR3 extends over 14 amino acids. CDR3 amino acids: CASTRQGGDTEAFF. CDR3 DNA, as far as it was read: TGTGCCAGCACTAGACAGGGAGGGGACACTGAA.

This CDR3 reads CAISPALENEQFF. Partial CDR3 DNA: TGTGCCATCAGTCCAGCCCTAGAAAATGAG. The chain recombines TRBV10-3 with TRBJ2-1, with unresolved D. Read coverage stops 3 residues before the CDR3 terminus; the germline J gene supplies the remainder. Germline V gene data show CDR1 as ENHRY and CDR2 as SYGVKD. V shed 5 bases and J shed 7 bases, with 12 bases lying between them. The CDR3 covers 13 residues.

To note about this clone: From the germline J gene comes the end of the CDR3, since the read stops 3 residues before it. This chain uses TRBV6-1 with TRBJ1-6; D might be TRBD1 (6 bases). Per germline, CDR1 MNHNS and CDR2 SASEGT. CDR3 length: 13 residues. The ends were cut back, 4 bases at V and 8 bases at J, with 9 bases in the middle. The CDR3 sequence: CASSVRTDSPLHF. The CDR3 bases that were read are TGTGCCAGCAGTGTCCGGACAGATTCACCC.

Comment on this clone: The read terminates 3 residues ahead of where the CDR3 ends, so the germline J gene completes it. The chain employs TRBV30 and TRBJ2-3; TRBD1 agrees at 10 bases. Germline V CDR1 and CDR2: GTSNPN, SVGIG (reference sequence). This CDR3 spans 16 amino acids. V shed 4 bases and J 2 bases; nucleotides not matched to a gene: 9. The sequenced part of the CDR3 DNA is TGTGCCTGGACTTCATCCGGGACAGGGGCCACAGATACG. Translated, it gives CAWTSSGTGATDT. The entire CDR3 sequence reads CAWTSSGTGATDTQYF.

On this clone itself: The read stops 3 residues short of the end of the CDR3; the missing end is completed from the germline J gene. V is TRBV5-1 and J is TRBJ2-1; D might be TRBD1 or TRBD2, each matching 8 bases. Trimming took off 6 bases at V and 4 bases at J, with 26 bases between the two ends. Germline CDR1 and CDR2: SGHRS and YFSETQ. The length of the CDR3 is 18 residues. The CDR3 here is CASTQGGSGSMHYNEQFF. The part of the CDR3 DNA that was read is TGCGCCAGCACACAGGGGGGAAGCGGGAGCATGCATTACAATGAG.

Concerning this clone: The read ends 3 residues before the CDR3 terminus; that terminus is restored from the germline J gene. This rearrangement joins TRBV19 to TRBJ1-4; 7 bases match TRBD1. The trim removed 6 bases at V and 2 bases at J, leaving 3 bases unmatched. This CDR3 has 14 residues. Germline V gene lookup returns CDR1 LNHDA and CDR2 SQIVND (reference sequence). CDR3 region: CASRVTGTNEKLFF. The sequenced CDR3 bases are TGTGCCAGTAGAGTGACAGGGACTAATGAAAAA.

CDR3 sequence reads: CASSSSGMNNEQFF. The sequenced part of the CDR3 DNA is TGTGCCAGCAGTTCTAGCGGGATGAACAATGAG. The rearrangement joins TRBV12-3 or TRBV12-4 to TRBJ2-1, with TRBD2 identical over 9 bases. The read ends 3 residues shy of where the CDR3 ends; the end is completed using the germline J gene. V gave up 4 bases and J gave up 5 bases; unmatched junction bases: 3. CDR3 length equals 14 residues.

Comments on this clone: The read falls 3 residues short of the CDR3 end, and the missing part is taken from the germline J gene. The sample has other DNA sequences that encode this CDR3 too. The V and J genes are TRBV7-3 and TRBJ2-7, with D maybe TRBD1 (6 bases). This CDR3 is 15 amino acids long. Germline assignment: CDR1 SGHTA and CDR2 FQGTGA. V lost 1 base to trimming and J lost 0 bases, with 10 bases between them. The DNA read from the CDR3 is TGTGCCAGCAGCTTAAATGGGGGCGGCTCCTACGAG. It yields the protein CASSLNGGGSYE. The CDR3 as a whole reads CASSLNGGGSYEQYF.

As for this clone: With the read ending 3 residues before the CDR3 end, the germline J gene is used to fill in that end. The chain has TRBV10-3 and TRBJ2-3; 8 bases map to TRBD2. The CDR3 sequence is 16 residues long. Unmatched junction bases numbered 6, after V lost 3 bases and J lost 1 base. The germline V gene has CDR1 ENHRY and CDR2 SYGVKD. This chain's CDR3 is CAISDGLAGGTDTQYF. Incomplete CDR3 DNA: TGTGCCATCAGTGACGGACTAGCTGGAGGCACAGATACG.